This T cell receptor beta chain was recorded in a study of post-analysis software for immune sequencing data. The overall study: The courses of disease that were included comprised relapsing-remitting, secondary progressive and progressive-relapsing multiple sclerosis.

Study-wide points: Compared against controls, patients with multiple sclerosis displayed significantly lower normalized Chao1 diversity. Controls had lower frequencies than patients of five TRBV segments, which included TRBV5-6, TRBV5-1 and TRBV20-1.

This clonotype showed up just a few times. Its antigen is currently unknown. Unique molecular identifiers were built into the TCR beta cDNA libraries. Input populations of about 0.85 to 11 million T cells gave rise to approximately 480,000 cDNA molecules. TCRdb redid the calling of the PCR reads with MiXCR, one entry per CDR3 protein. Of more than 450,000 distinct CDR3 sequences listed, 44% were seen once; the top ten hold about 1.5%. CDR1 MNHEY and CDR2 SVGEGT come from the germline V gene. Trimming pared 4 bases from V and 3 bases from J, leaving 10 bases between. CDR3 size: 14 residues. V is TRBV6-2 or TRBV6-3 and J is TRBJ1-5; a possible D gene is TRBD1 (6 bases). The sequence was collected from a girl aged 5-17 years with multiple sclerosis. The sample comprised blood. The CDR3 DNA reads as TGTGCCAGCAGTTGGACAGCCCTCAATCAGCCCCAGCATTTT. This sequence encodes CASSWTALNQPQHF.